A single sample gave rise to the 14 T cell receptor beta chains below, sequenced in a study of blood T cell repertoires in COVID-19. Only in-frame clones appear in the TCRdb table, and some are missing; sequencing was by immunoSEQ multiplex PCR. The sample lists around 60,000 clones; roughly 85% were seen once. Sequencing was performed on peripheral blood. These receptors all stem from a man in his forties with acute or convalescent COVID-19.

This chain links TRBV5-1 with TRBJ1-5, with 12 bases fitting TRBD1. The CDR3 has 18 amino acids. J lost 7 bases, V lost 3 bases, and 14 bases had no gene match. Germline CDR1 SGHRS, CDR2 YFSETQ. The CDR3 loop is CASSSQPGTGGPRQPQHF. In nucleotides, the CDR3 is TGCGCCAGCAGCTCACAGCCCGGGACAGGGGGCCCCAGGCAGCCCCAGCATTTT.

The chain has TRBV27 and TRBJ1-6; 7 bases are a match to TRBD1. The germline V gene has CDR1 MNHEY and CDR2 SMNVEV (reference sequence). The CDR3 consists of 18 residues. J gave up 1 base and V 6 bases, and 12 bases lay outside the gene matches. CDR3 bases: TGTGCCAGCAGAGGACGAGGGGACAGAGGATCCTATAATTCACCCCTCCACTTT. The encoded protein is CASRGRGDRGSYNSPLHF.

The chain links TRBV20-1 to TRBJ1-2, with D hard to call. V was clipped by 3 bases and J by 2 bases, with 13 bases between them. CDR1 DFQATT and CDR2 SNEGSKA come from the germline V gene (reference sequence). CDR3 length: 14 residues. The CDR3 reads CSASPVSGNYGYTF. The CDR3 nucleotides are TGCAGTGCTAGTCCCGTCAGTGGCAACTATGGCTACACCTTC.

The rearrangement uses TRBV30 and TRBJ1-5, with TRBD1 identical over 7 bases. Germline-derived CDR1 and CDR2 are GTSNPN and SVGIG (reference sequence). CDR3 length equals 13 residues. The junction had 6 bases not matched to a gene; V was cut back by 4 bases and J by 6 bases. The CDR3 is CAWKEGASQPQHF. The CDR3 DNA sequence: TGTGCCTGGAAGGAGGGGGCGAGTCAGCCCCAGCATTTT.

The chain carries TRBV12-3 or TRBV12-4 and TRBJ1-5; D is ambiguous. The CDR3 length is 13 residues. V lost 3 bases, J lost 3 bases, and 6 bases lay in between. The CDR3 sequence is CASSLRNNQPQHF. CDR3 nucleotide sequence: TGTGCCAGCAGTTTGCGGAACAATCAGCCCCAGCATTTT.

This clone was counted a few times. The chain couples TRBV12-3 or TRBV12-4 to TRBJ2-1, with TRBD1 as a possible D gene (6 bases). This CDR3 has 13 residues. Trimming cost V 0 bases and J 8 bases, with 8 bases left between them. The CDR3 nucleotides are TGTGCCAGCAGTTTAGCAGGGGGTCATGAGCAGTTCTTC. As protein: CASSLAGGHEQFF.

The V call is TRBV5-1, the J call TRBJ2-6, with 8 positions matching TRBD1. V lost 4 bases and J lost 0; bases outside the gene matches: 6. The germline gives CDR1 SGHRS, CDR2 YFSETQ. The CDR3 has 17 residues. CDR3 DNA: TGCGCCAGCAGCCCTACAGGGGGGAGCTCTGGGGCCAACGTCCTGACTTTC. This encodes CASSPTGGSSGANVLTF.

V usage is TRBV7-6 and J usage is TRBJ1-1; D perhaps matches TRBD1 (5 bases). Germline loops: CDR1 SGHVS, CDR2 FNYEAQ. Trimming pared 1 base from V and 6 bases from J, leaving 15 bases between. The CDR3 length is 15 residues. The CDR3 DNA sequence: TGTGCCAGCAGCTTAGTTGGGCAGGGCAACGCTGAAGCTTTCTTT. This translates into CASSLVGQGNAEAFF.

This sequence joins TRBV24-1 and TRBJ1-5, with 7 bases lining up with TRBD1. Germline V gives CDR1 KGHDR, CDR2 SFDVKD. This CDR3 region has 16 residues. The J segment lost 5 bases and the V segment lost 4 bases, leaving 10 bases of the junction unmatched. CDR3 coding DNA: TGTGCCACCAGTGAAGGGCCACAGGGGATGGATCAGCCCCAGCATTTT. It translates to CATSEGPQGMDQPQHF.

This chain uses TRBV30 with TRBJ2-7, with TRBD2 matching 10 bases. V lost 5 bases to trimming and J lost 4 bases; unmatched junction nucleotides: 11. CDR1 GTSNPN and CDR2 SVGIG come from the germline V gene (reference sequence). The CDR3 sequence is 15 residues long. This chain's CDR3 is CAWSPLAGDRYEQYF. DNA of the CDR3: TGTGCCTGGTCCCCGCTAGCGGGGGATCGTTACGAGCAGTACTTC.

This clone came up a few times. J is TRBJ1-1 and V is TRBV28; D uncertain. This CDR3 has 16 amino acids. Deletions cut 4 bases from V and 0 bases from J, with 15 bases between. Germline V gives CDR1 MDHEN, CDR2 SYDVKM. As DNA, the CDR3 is TGTGCCAGCAGTTCAGCCCGACGGACTATGAACACTGAAGCTTTCTTT. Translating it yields CASSSARRTMNTEAFF.

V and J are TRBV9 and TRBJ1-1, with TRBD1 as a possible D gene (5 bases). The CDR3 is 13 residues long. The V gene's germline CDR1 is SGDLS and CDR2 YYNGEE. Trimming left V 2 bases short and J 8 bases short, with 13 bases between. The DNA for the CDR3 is TGTGCCAGCAGCGTCGGGCAGGGTGGGGAAGCTTTCTTT. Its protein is CASSVGQGGEAFF. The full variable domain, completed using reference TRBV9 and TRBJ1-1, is DSGVTQTPKHLITATGQRVTLRCSPRSGDLSVYWYQQSLDQGLQFLIQYYNGEERAKGNILERFSAQQFPDLHSELNLSSLELGDSALYFCASSVGQGGEAFFGQGTRLTVV.

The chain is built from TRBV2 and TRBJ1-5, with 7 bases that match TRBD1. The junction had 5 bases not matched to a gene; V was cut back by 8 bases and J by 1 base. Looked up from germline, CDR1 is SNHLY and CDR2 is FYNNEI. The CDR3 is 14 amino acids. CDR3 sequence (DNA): TGTGCCAGCCTCCGGGACAGCAGCAATCAGCCCCAGCATTTT. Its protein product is CASLRDSSNQPQHF.

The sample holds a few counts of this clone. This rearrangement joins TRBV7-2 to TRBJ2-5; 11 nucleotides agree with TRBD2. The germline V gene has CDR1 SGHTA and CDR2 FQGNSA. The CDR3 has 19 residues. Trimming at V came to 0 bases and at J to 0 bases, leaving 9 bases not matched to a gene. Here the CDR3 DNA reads TGTGCCAGCAGCTTAGCGTGGACTAGCGGGCCCTTGTACCAAGAGACCCAGTACTTC. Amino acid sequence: CASSLAWTSGPLYQETQYF. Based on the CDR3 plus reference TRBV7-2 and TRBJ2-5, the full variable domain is GAGVSQSPSNKVTEKGKDVELRCDPISGHTALYWYRQSLGQGLEFLIYFQGNSAPDKSGLPSDRFSAERTGGSVSTLTIQRTQQEDSAVYLCASSLAWTSGPLYQETQYFGPGTRLLVL.